This TCR beta chain was captured in a study of blood T cells in healthy people across ages. Alongside a J-beta primer mix, a sample-barcoded 5' primer served in a second PCR lasting about 6 to 12 cycles. From the 5' RACE reads, TCRdb called clonotypes with MiXCR, one entry per CDR3 protein. Altogether about 1,500,000 distinct CDR3 sequences are present, roughly 27% being singletons, with the ten largest covering 7% to 9%. Germline lookup yields CDR1 LGHNT and CDR2 FRNRAP. Between the trimmed V and J ends, which lost 7 bases and 5 bases, there was a span of 14 bases. There are 13 residues in the CDR3. General observations from the study: A greater number of naive CD4+ cells and higher diversity distinguished long-lived donors from aged donors.

Note on this clonotype: Its specificity is not known.

Sequenced input: blood. This clonotype was sampled from a woman aged 25 to 39 in good health. The chain is built from TRBV12-5 and TRBJ1-2, with D hard to call. The CDR3 region is CASAPRGGYGYTF. The CDR3 coding sequence is TGTGCTAGTGCCCCGAGAGGAGGTTATGGCTACACCTTC.